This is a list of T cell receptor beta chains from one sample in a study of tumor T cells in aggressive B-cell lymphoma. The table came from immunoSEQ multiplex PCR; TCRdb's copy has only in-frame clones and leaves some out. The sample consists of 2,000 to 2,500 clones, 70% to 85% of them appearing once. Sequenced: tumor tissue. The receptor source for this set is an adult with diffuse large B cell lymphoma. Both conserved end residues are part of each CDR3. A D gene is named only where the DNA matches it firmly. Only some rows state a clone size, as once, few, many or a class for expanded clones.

cdr3_nt: TGTGCCAGCAGTTTCTCCCGGGACTCCTCCTACGAGCAGTACTTC; cdr3_aa: CASSFSRDSSYEQYF; v_call: TRBV28; d_call: .; clone_size: .; j_call: TRBJ2-7
cdr3_nt: TGTGCCAGTAGTACTAGGGGGCGTATCAATCAGCCCCAGCATTTT; cdr3_aa: CASSTRGRINQPQHF; v_call: TRBV19; d_call: TRBD1; clone_size: .; j_call: TRBJ1-5
cdr3_nt: TGTGCCAGCTCACCAGGAAGAGAGGTTCGGGAGCTGTTTTTT; cdr3_aa: CASSPGREVRELFF; v_call: TRBV18; d_call: .; clone_size: few; j_call: TRBJ2-2
cdr3_nt: TGTGCCAGCAGCGTAGAGCGGGCTAGCACAGATACGCAGTATTTT; cdr3_aa: CASSVERASTDTQYF; v_call: TRBV9; d_call: .; clone_size: .; j_call: TRBJ2-3
cdr3_nt: TGTGCCAGCCGGCCCGGGACAGGGGGCTCACCCCTCCACTTT; cdr3_aa: CASRPGTGGSPLHF; v_call: TRBV6-5; d_call: TRBD1; clone_size: .; j_call: TRBJ1-6
cdr3_nt: TGTGCTAGCAGCTTAGCGCGGGGGTACGAGCAGTACTTC; cdr3_aa: CASSLARGYEQYF; v_call: TRBV7-7; d_call: TRBD2; clone_size: .; j_call: TRBJ2-7
cdr3_nt: TGTGCCAGCAAGCTTGCGCGGCAGAACACCGGGGAGCTGTTTTTT; cdr3_aa: CASKLARQNTGELFF; v_call: TRBV13; d_call: .; clone_size: .; j_call: TRBJ2-2
cdr3_nt: TGTGCCAGCAGCGTAGAGGACAGGGTTGTGGAGCAGTTCTTC; cdr3_aa: CASSVEDRVVEQFF; v_call: TRBV9; d_call: TRBD1; clone_size: .; j_call: TRBJ2-1
cdr3_nt: TGTGCCAGCAGACTTAGACAGGGCGATAATTCACCCCTCCACTTT; cdr3_aa: CASRLRQGDNSPLHF; v_call: TRBV28; d_call: TRBD1; clone_size: .; j_call: TRBJ1-6
cdr3_nt: TGTGCCAGCAGCTTGAGGGGTACGAACACTGAAGCTTTCTTT; cdr3_aa: CASSLRGTNTEAFF; v_call: TRBV5-8; d_call: .; clone_size: few; j_call: TRBJ1-1
cdr3_nt: TGTGCCAGCAGCGGAGACCGGGGTAGAGGAACTGAAGCTTTCTTT; cdr3_aa: CASSGDRGRGTEAFF; v_call: TRBV9; d_call: .; clone_size: .; j_call: TRBJ1-1
cdr3_nt: TGTGCCAGCAGCGTAGCAGGCGGGAGCGGAGAGACCCAGTACTTC; cdr3_aa: CASSVAGGSGETQYF; v_call: TRBV9; d_call: TRBD2; clone_size: .; j_call: TRBJ2-5
cdr3_nt: TGTGCCAGCTCACCACCGCTAGCGGGGGGAGAGACCCAGTACTTC; cdr3_aa: CASSPPLAGGETQYF; v_call: TRBV18; d_call: TRBD2; clone_size: .; j_call: TRBJ2-5